This TCR beta chain was found in a study of shared T cell receptors in the human thymus. About this clone: This specimen includes other DNA sequences encoding the same CDR3.

Libraries were prepared by immunoSEQ multiplex PCR; TCRdb keeps only in-frame clonotypes and omits some of them. The table includes hundreds of thousands of clones, over 75% detected once. The CDR3 covers 14 residues. V gave up 2 bases and J gave up 3 bases; unmatched junction bases: 2. Germline V gene sequence: CDR1 SGHDT, CDR2 YYEEEE. The same sample was also studied in work on human thymus T cells.

The clonotype comes from a boy in the first two years of life with a congenital heart defect. The sample taken for sequencing was thymocytes. The chain uses TRBV5-6 and TRBJ2-7; 10 bases are a match to TRBD2. CDR3 bases: TGTGCCAGCAGCTTCCTAGCGGGAGACTACGAGCAGTACTTC. This sequence encodes CASSFLAGDYEQYF. Looking up the rest from reference TRBV5-6 and TRBJ2-7 gives the full variable domain: DAGVTQSPTHLIKTRGQQVTLRCSPKSGHDTVSWYQQALGQGPQFIFQYYEEEERQRGNFPDRFSGHQFPNYSSELNVNALLLGDSALYLCASSFLAGDYEQYFGPGTRLTVT.